The 12 T cell receptor beta chains below all came from one sample that was sequenced in a study of tissue T cells after allogeneic stem cell transplantation. Using immunoSEQ multiplex PCR, the repertoire was profiled, and TCRdb retains in-frame clones only, with some absent. The data hold about 28,000 clones, with 85% observed a single time. The material sequenced was blood, taken before transplantation. The receptor source for this set is a woman between 18 and 50 years old who later had graft-versus-host disease after an allogeneic stem cell transplant.

The chain combines TRBV10-1 with TRBJ1-1; no clear D gene. There are 13 residues in the CDR3. Germline V gene data show CDR1 as WNHNN and CDR2 as SYGVQD (reference sequence). The V and J ends lost 2 bases and 5 bases respectively, with 9 bases between them. The CDR3 coding sequence is TGCGCCAGCAGTGAGGACGGGTATACTGAAGCTTTCTTT. Protein: CASSEDGYTEAFF.

This rearrangement joins TRBV27 to TRBJ2-3; 9 bases are shared with TRBD1. The CDR3 runs 15 residues. Germline values: CDR1 MNHEY, CDR2 SMNVEV (reference sequence). The trim removed 6 bases at V and 4 bases at J, leaving 8 bases unmatched. The CDR3 nucleotides are TGTGCCAGCAGGATTCGAAGACAGGGGGCAGATACGCAGTATTTT. It yields the protein CASRIRRQGADTQYF.

The chain employs TRBV6-2 or TRBV6-3 and TRBJ2-5; D might be TRBD1 or TRBD2, each matching 5 bases. There are 14 residues in the CDR3. CDR1 and CDR2 from the germline V gene are MNHEY and SVGEGT. V lost 5 bases, J lost 5 bases, and 15 bases lay in between. This CDR3 is CASSTRDPRETQYF. The CDR3 region has the DNA TGTGCCAGCAGTACCCGGGACCCACGCGAGACCCAGTACTTC.

Here the CDR3 reads CASRPGAGFWYGYTF. For the CDR3, the DNA is TGTGCCAGCAGACCCGGGGCAGGCTTCTGGTATGGCTACACCTTC. This chain uses TRBV7-2 with TRBJ1-2, with a possible D match to TRBD1 (5 bases). V shed 6 bases and J shed 5 bases, with 19 bases lying between them. CDR3 length: 15 amino acids. Germline CDR1 and CDR2: SGHTA and FQGNSA.

This rearrangement joins TRBV2 to TRBJ2-3; tentatively, D is TRBD2 (6 bases). With 6 bases removed from V and 0 bases from J, the gap between germline ends came to 13 bases. Looked up from germline, CDR1 is SNHLY and CDR2 is FYNNEI. The CDR3 has 15 residues. CDR3 DNA: TGTGCCAGCAGGGGGTCGGGGACTAGCACAGATACGCAGTATTTT. Amino acid sequence: CASRGSGTSTDTQYF.

The rearrangement links TRBV3-1 (or the pseudogene TRBV3-2) to TRBJ2-1; 8 nucleotides align to TRBD2. Trimming cost V 0 bases and J 3 bases; bases outside gene matches: 4. The germline CDR1 and CDR2 sequences are LGHDT and YNNKEL (reference sequence). This CDR3 has 16 amino acids. As DNA, the CDR3 is TGTGCCAGCAGCCAAGATACTAGCGGATACTACAATGAGCAGTTCTTC. Protein product: CASSQDTSGYYNEQFF.

This chain links TRBV19 with TRBJ2-7, with 9 nucleotides matching TRBD2. The V and J ends lost 5 bases and 3 bases, in that order; junction bases with no gene match: 8. This CDR3 is 15 amino acids long. Looked up from germline, CDR1 is LNHDA and CDR2 is SQIVND (reference sequence). The CDR3 region is CASSPLLAGLYEQYF. The CDR3 bases are TGTGCCAGTAGTCCCCTCCTAGCGGGACTCTACGAGCAGTACTTC.

The chain couples TRBV27 to TRBJ2-7; D may be TRBD1 or TRBD2 (6 bases each). The germline CDR1 and CDR2 sequences are MNHEY and SMNVEV (reference sequence). V was trimmed by 2 bases and J by 4 bases, leaving 12 bases between them. The CDR3 totals 14 residues. CDR3 bases: TGTGCCAGCAGTTTAACGGGGGCCTCGTACGAGCAGTACTTC. Amino acid sequence: CASSLTGASYEQYF.

V usage is TRBV6-2 or TRBV6-3 and J usage is TRBJ2-1; TRBD2 matches 13 bases. CDR3 length: 16 residues. Germline CDR1 reads MNHEY; CDR2 reads SVGEGT. V was pared by 6 bases and J by 6 bases, with 8 bases of the junction left unmatched. DNA of the CDR3: TGTGCCAGCAGCCGGATAGGGACTAGCGGGATCAATGAGCAGTTCTTC. Its translation: CASSRIGTSGINEQFF.

The CDR3 is CSVEAGGAWGYTF. CDR3 nucleotides: TGCAGCGTTGAGGCTGGGGGCGCCTGGGGCTACACCTTC. The chain has TRBV29-1 and TRBJ1-2, with D possibly being TRBD1 (6 bases). In germline, CDR1 is SQVTM, CDR2 ANQGSEA. CDR3 length equals 13 residues. V was pared by 3 bases and J by 8 bases, with 16 bases between.

This sequence joins TRBV19 and TRBJ1-2; D is ambiguous. V lost 5 bases, J lost 0 bases, and 4 bases lay in between. The CDR3 is 12 amino acids. Germline lookup yields CDR1 LNHDA and CDR2 SQIVND (reference sequence). Here the CDR3 reads CASSQSNYGYTF. The DNA of the CDR3 is TGTGCCAGTAGTCAGTCTAACTATGGCTACACCTTC.

The chain has TRBV6-1 and TRBJ2-1; 10 bases are shared with TRBD2. This CDR3 has 15 amino acids. Per the germline V gene, CDR1 is MNHNS and CDR2 is SASEGT. V trimming: 2 bases; J trimming: 4 bases; junction bases outside the gene matches: 2. In DNA form, the CDR3 reads TGTGCCAGCAGTGAACTAGCGGGAGAATACAATGAGCAGTTCTTC. Translating gives CASSELAGEYNEQFF.